The 6 T cell receptor beta chains listed next were all sequenced from one sample in a study of cytomegalovirus exposure and HLA in healthy donors. A multiplex PCR was run with 60 Vbeta primers and 13 Jbeta primers. The method was immunoSEQ multiplex PCR; TCRdb's version includes in-frame clones alone and lacks a portion of them. The data hold 110,000 or so clones, with approximately 80% observed a single time. Sequences were obtained from PBMCs. Every receptor here comes from a female donor in good health and CMV-seronegative.

The chain uses TRBV19 and TRBJ2-6, with 8 bases matching TRBD1. Germline CDR1 reads LNHDA; CDR2 reads SQIVND (reference sequence). With V trimmed by 6 bases and J by 3 bases, 4 bases remained unmatched. This CDR3 is 15 amino acids long. Here the CDR3 reads CASRLDRDGANVLTF. The DNA for the CDR3 is TGTGCCAGTAGGCTGGACAGGGATGGGGCCAACGTCCTGACTTTC.

The chain links TRBV5-1 to TRBJ1-1; D gene ambiguous. CDR1 is SGHRS, CDR2 YFSETQ, per germline. The CDR3 sequence is 14 residues long. V shed 2 bases and J shed 5 bases, with 13 bases lying between them. CDR3 sequence: CASSFEGGGTEAFF. The CDR3 DNA follows: TGCGCCAGCAGCTTTGAGGGTGGAGGGACTGAAGCTTTCTTT.

The gene calls are TRBV7-9 and TRBJ2-7; 10 nucleotides line up with TRBD2. Trimming took 1 base from V and 4 from J; bases not matched to a gene: 4. The length of the CDR3 is 15 residues. The germline V gene has CDR1 SEHNR and CDR2 FQNEAQ (reference sequence). The CDR3, as DNA: TGTGCCAGCAGCTTAGTTAGCGGGGGGCATTACGAGCAGTACTTC. Its protein product is CASSLVSGGHYEQYF.

The chain carries TRBV2 and TRBJ2-6; 8 bases agree with TRBD1. The V and J ends lost 4 bases and 2 bases, in that order; junction bases with no gene match: 4. Germline V gives CDR1 SNHLY, CDR2 FYNNEI. This CDR3 spans 16 amino acids. This CDR3 reads CASSAGGAAGANVLTF. Here the CDR3 DNA reads TGTGCCAGCAGTGCAGGGGGCGCAGCTGGGGCCAACGTCCTGACTTTC.

The V call is TRBV2, the J call TRBJ1-3; 9 positions agree with TRBD1. CDR1 is SNHLY, CDR2 FYNNEI, per germline. V lost 2 bases, J lost 3 bases, and 17 bases stayed unmatched. The CDR3 contains 20 residues. CDR3: CASSEKAPGQGRVVGNTIYF. The DNA of the CDR3 is TGTGCCAGCAGTGAAAAAGCTCCGGGACAGGGAAGAGTTGTTGGAAACACCATATATTTT.

CDR3 loop: CAWSPGGPLHF. CDR3 DNA: TGTGCCTGGAGTCCCGGTGGTCCCCTCCACTTT. The chain joins TRBV30 to TRBJ1-6; D is unclear. Per the germline V gene, CDR1 is GTSNPN and CDR2 is SVGIG (reference sequence). The CDR3 is made up of 11 amino acids. Trimming shortened V by 2 bases and J by 13 bases, and 9 bases separated the two germline ends.